Listed below are T cell receptor beta chains from one sample, sequenced in a study of T cell repertoires in cytomegalovirus infection. TCRdb ran MiXCR on the reads and lists one entry per CDR3 protein. The table has about 450,000 distinct CDR3 sequences, about a third seen once. The sequenced sample was PBMCs. Every receptor here comes from a human donor in good health (CMV status not recorded). Some clones in this sample may be carry-over from other donors' samples. CDR3s include the opening cysteine and the closing phenylalanine or tryptophan. D genes are given only for firm matches. Clone size is stated in some rows and not others, as once, few, many or a class when expanded.

TGCAGTGCTAGAGATGACCGAGGGGTGCTCAATCAGCCCCAGCATTTT	CSARDDRGVLNQPQHF	-	-	TRBV20-1	TRBJ1-5
TGTGCCAGCAGGTACAGAGAACCTGAAAAACTGTTTTTT	CASRYREPEKLFF	-	-	TRBV12-3/TRBV12-4	TRBJ1-4
TGTGCCAGCAGCACCGGACAGGGGGCGAGGGAGCAGTACTTC	CASSTGQGAREQYF	many	TRBD1	TRBV7-2	TRBJ2-7
TGTGCCAGTAGTCCCCTAGGGACAGAATATAGCAATCAGCCCCAGCATTTT	CASSPLGTEYSNQPQHF	few	TRBD1	TRBV19	TRBJ1-5
TGTGCCAGCAGTTACTCGTTGGGTAGCGGAGGCCAAGAGACCCAGTACTTC	CASSYSLGSGGQETQYF	-	-	TRBV6-2/TRBV6-3	TRBJ2-5
TGTGCCAGCAGCTTTAAAGCCAACACTGAAGCTTTCTTT	CASSFKANTEAFF	many	-	TRBV7-6	TRBJ1-1
TGCGCCAGCAGCCCAGAGACAGGGCACGAGACCCAGTACTTC	CASSPETGHETQYF	few	TRBD1	TRBV4-1	TRBJ2-5
TGTGCCAGCAGCTTAACGGTTCCGTCTAGCTCCTATAATTCACCCCTCCACTTT	CASSLTVPSSSYNSPLHF	few	-	TRBV7-8	TRBJ1-6
TGTGCCAGCAGCTCGATGGGGACTGGAAACACCATATATTTT	CASSSMGTGNTIYF	-	-	TRBV12-3/TRBV12-4	TRBJ1-3
TGTGCCTGGAGTTCCAACAGGGATGGCTACACCTTC	CAWSSNRDGYTF	-	-	TRBV30	TRBJ1-2
TGTGCCAGCAGCTCTAGTGGGGACTCCTACGAGCAGTACTTC	CASSSSGDSYEQYF	-	-	TRBV5-3	TRBJ2-7
TGCGCCAGCAGCTTGGAGCCAATGTGGGGGAACTCCTACGAGCAGTACTTC	CASSLEPMWGNSYEQYF	-	-	TRBV5-1	TRBJ2-7
TGTGCCAGCCTGCTCGGGACAGGGGAGGCTACGCAGTATTTT	CASLLGTGEATQYF	once	TRBD1	TRBV7-6	TRBJ2-3
TGTGCCACCAGTGATCAGGGGGACAGCACAGATACGCAGTATTTT	CATSDQGDSTDTQYF	-	TRBD1	TRBV24-1	TRBJ2-3
TGTGCCAGTAGACAGGGCCAAACTGAAGCTTTCTTT	CASRQGQTEAFF	once	-	TRBV19	TRBJ1-1
TGTGCCAGCAGTTCCCCCTGGAGGGCAAGGTTCGCGAACACTGAAGCTTTCTTT	CASSSPWRARFANTEAFF	-	-	TRBV6-1	TRBJ1-1
TGCAGCTCAAGTCCCGGGACAGGGATGTTTGCTGAAGCTTTCTTT	CSSSPGTGMFAEAFF	few	TRBD1	TRBV20-1	TRBJ1-1
TGTGCCAGCAGCTTAGCCGACGGACTAGCGGGGGTCGGCCCAGATACGCAGTATTTT	CASSLADGLAGVGPDTQYF	-	TRBD2	TRBV7-8	TRBJ2-3
TGTGCCAGTAGTCCCTCTCATAGCAATCAGCCCCAGCATTTT	CASSPSHSNQPQHF	-	-	TRBV19	TRBJ1-5
TGTGCCAGCAGCTTAGGGACAGGGCGAGGTAACACTGAAGCTTTCTTT	CASSLGTGRGNTEAFF	few	TRBD1	TRBV7-6	TRBJ1-1
TGTGCCAGCAGCTTAGTTACCCAAGAGACCCAGTACTTC	CASSLVTQETQYF	many	-	TRBV11-3	TRBJ2-5
TGTGCCAGCAGCTTAAACCCGGGACAGAGCACAGATACGCAGTATTTT	CASSLNPGQSTDTQYF	many	TRBD1	TRBV7-8	TRBJ2-3
TGTGCCAGTCGGACAGGGGGACAGCCCCAGCATTTT	CASRTGGQPQHF	-	TRBD1	TRBV6-2/TRBV6-3	TRBJ1-5
TGTGCCAGCCTTACCCGGTCCCAGCCAGGCACTGAAGCTTTCTTT	CASLTRSQPGTEAFF	-	-	TRBV12-3/TRBV12-4	TRBJ1-1
TGTGCCAGCACCCCCGGCGGGGACAGTTTCGACGAGCAGTACTTC	CASTPGGDSFDEQYF	-	-	TRBV9	TRBJ2-7
TGCGCCAGCAGCCAAGAAGTGGGGGTCCCAGCGGGGGCGAAAAGGAGCACAGATACGCAGTATTTT	CASSQEVGVPAGAKRSTDTQYF	few	TRBD2	TRBV4-3	TRBJ2-3
TGTGCCAGGAGATGGGACAATAGCAATCAGCCCCAGAATTTT	CARRWDNSNQPQNF	once	-	TRBV12-3/TRBV12-4	TRBJ1-5
TGTGCCAGCAGCGCCCAGGTTGACACCGGGGAGCTGTTTTTT	CASSAQVDTGELFF	many	-	TRBV7-6	TRBJ2-2
TGTGCCAGTGGACAGGGGGCCTTCACCGGGGAGCTGTTTTTT	CASGQGAFTGELFF	-	TRBD1	TRBV6-6	TRBJ2-2
TGTGCCAGCAAGGGGACGGTTGCGAACACCGGGGAGCTGTTTTTT	CASKGTVANTGELFF	few	-	TRBV2	TRBJ2-2
TGTGCCAGCTCACCTCTGGACAGGGGTGCCTCTGGGGCCAACGTCCTGACTTTC	CASSPLDRGASGANVLTF	once	TRBD1	TRBV18	TRBJ2-6
TGCGCCAGCAGCGGGACACCTCCCTACGAGCAGTACTTC	CASSGTPPYEQYF	once	-	TRBV10-1	TRBJ2-7
TGTGCCAGCAGCCCCGATAATGAAAAACTGTTTTTT	CASSPDNEKLFF	few	-	TRBV11-2	TRBJ1-4
TGTGCCAGCTCGACCCGGGGCAAACCTAATTCACCCCTCCACTTT	CASSTRGKPNSPLHF	-	-	TRBV28	TRBJ1-6
TGTGCCAATAGTCCCCGGAAAGCCGACCGGCAAGAGACCCAGTACTTC	CANSPRKADRQETQYF	-	-	TRBV19	TRBJ2-5
TGTGCCAGCAGCTTTTATGGGGATGGCTACACCTTC	CASSFYGDGYTF	-	-	TRBV7-2	TRBJ1-2
TGCAGCGTAGGGACAGGTATGTCTGAAGCTTTCTTT	CSVGTGMSEAFF	-	TRBD1	TRBV29-1	TRBJ1-1
TGTGCCAGCAGCGGCCGACAGCGCGTGGACACTGAAGCTTTCTTT	CASSGRQRVDTEAFF	many	-	TRBV7-9	TRBJ1-1
TGTGCCAGCAGCCTGTTGGCCGGGGGAAACACCATATATTTT	CASSLLAGGNTIYF	-	-	TRBV14	TRBJ1-3
TGCGCCAGCAGCCAGGGACAGGGGGCAAGGAACACTGAAGCTTTCTTT	CASSQGQGARNTEAFF	many	TRBD1	TRBV4-1	TRBJ1-1
TGTGCCACCAGTGCCCTGAGTGGAGATACGCAGTATTTT	CATSALSGDTQYF	-	-	TRBV24-1	TRBJ2-3
TGTGCCAGCAGTCGCCCCGGACAGGGCTACGAGCAGTACTTC	CASSRPGQGYEQYF	many	TRBD1	TRBV27	TRBJ2-7
TGTGCCAGCAGTGATACAGGGGTTTTGAACACTGAAGCTTTCTTT	CASSDTGVLNTEAFF	few	TRBD1	TRBV28	TRBJ1-1
TGTGCCAGCAGTGTATGGTCTGAGAGCTCCTACGAGCAGTACTTC	CASSVWSESSYEQYF	-	-	TRBV2	TRBJ2-7
TGTGCCAGCAGTAGCCTAACAGGGGCTCTAGCGGGGGGGCAAGAGACCCAGTACTTC	CASSSLTGALAGGQETQYF	-	TRBD2	TRBV6-6	TRBJ2-5
TGTGCCAGCAGCCCCCGGGGGGGAGAGCAGTTCTTC	CASSPRGGEQFF	few	TRBD2	TRBV7-9	TRBJ2-1
TGTGCCAGCTCAAGACAGCCAGATCAGCCCCAGCATTTT	CASSRQPDQPQHF	many	-	TRBV18	TRBJ1-5
TGTGCCAGCAGCTTTGGTTCGGGGCTCAATCAGCCCCAGCATTTT	CASSFGSGLNQPQHF	few	-	TRBV7-8	TRBJ1-5